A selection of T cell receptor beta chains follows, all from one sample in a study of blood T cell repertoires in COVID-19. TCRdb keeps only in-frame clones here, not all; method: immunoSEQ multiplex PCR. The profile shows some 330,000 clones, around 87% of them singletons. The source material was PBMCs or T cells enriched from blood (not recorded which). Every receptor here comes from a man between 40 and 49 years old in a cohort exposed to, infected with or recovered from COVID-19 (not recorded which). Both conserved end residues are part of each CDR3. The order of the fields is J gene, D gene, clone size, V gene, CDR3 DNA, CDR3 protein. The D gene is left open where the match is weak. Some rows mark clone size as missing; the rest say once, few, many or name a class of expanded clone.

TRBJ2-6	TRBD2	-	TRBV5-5	TGTGCCAGCAGCCCATTAGCGGGAGGCGGGGCCAACGTCCTGACTTTC	CASSPLAGGGANVLTF
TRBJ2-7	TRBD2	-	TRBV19	TGTGCCAGTAGTATAGTGTTCGGGACTAGCGACTACGAGCAGTACTTC	CASSIVFGTSDYEQYF
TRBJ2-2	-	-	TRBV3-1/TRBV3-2	TGTGCCAGCAGCCCGACGGGACTCATGACCGGGGAGCTGTTTTTT	CASSPTGLMTGELFF
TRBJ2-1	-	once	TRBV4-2	TGTGCCAGCAGCCAAGATAGTGATAGCTCCTACAATGAGCAGTTCTTC	CASSQDSDSSYNEQFF
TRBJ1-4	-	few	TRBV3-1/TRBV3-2	TGTGCCAGCAGCCAAGATCGGGGAAGTAGTGAAAAACTGTTTTTT	CASSQDRGSSEKLFF
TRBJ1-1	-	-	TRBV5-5	TGTGCCAGCAGCTTGGTCTGGCGGGACACTGAAGCTTTCTTT	CASSLVWRDTEAFF
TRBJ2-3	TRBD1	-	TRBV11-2	TGTGCCAGCAGCTACAGGGGGCGCTCGGTAGATACGCAGTATTTT	CASSYRGRSVDTQYF
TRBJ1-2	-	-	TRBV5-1	TGCGCCAGCAGCTGGCAGGGATCTAACTATGGCTACACCTTC	CASSWQGSNYGYTF
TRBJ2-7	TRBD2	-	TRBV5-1	TGCGCCAGCAGCTCCGAAGGGCGGGGAGGGTACGAGCAGTACTTC	CASSSEGRGGYEQYF
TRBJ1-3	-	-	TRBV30	TGTGCCTGGAGGGCCAGGGGTACTGGAAACACCATATATTTT	CAWRARGTGNTIYF
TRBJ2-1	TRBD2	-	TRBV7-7	TGTGCCAGCAGCTTAGGGGGAGGGCCCTCTCCCTACAATGAGCAGTTCTTC	CASSLGGGPSPYNEQFF
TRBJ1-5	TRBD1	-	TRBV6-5	TGTGCCAGCAAGAACAGGGGGGCTCAGCCCCAGCATTTT	CASKNRGAQPQHF
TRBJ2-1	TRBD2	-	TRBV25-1	TGTGCCAGCAGTGATAGCGGGAGACCCCTCGATGAGCAGTTCTTC	CASSDSGRPLDEQFF
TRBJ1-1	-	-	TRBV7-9	TGTGCCAGCAGCTTCAATGAAGCTTTCTTT	CASSFNEAFF
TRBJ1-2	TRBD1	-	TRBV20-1	TGCAGTGCTAGTCGTCAGTCGTCCGGACAGGGCCCGGGCTACACCTTC	CSASRQSSGQGPGYTF
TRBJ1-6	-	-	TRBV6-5	TGTGCCAGCAGTTACACGAGAGTTCCGAAAAATTCACCCCTCCACTTT	CASSYTRVPKNSPLHF
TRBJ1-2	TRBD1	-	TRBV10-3	TGTGCCATCAGTGAGTCGAGTGGCGTTGTCGGAGGGGGCGGTTATGGCTACACCTTC	CAISESSGVVGGGGYGYTF
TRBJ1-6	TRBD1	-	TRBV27	TGTGCCACCAGGACAGGGAGCTCCTATAATTCACCCCTCCACTTT	CATRTGSSYNSPLHF
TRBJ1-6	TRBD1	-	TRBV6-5	TGTGCCAGCGGAGCGGGACAGGGGGGTTCACCCCTCCACTTT	CASGAGQGGSPLHF
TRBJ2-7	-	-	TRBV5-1	TGCGCCAGCAGCTTGGTCGCAGGGCAACAGTACGAGCAGTACTTC	CASSLVAGQQYEQYF
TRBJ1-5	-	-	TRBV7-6	TGTGCCAGCAGCTTAGAGCGGGGTCCAAGGAATCAGCCCCAGCATTTT	CASSLERGPRNQPQHF
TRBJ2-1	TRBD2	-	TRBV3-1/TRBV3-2	TGTGCCAGCAGCTTAAGGGTAGCGGGATTAACTCATAGCTCCTACAATGAGCAGTTCTTC	CASSLRVAGLTHSSYNEQFF
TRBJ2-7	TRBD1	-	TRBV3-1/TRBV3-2	TGTGCCAGCAGCCAAGCGAGACAGGGTTCCTACGAGCAGTACTTC	CASSQARQGSYEQYF
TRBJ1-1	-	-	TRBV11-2	TGTGCCAGCAGCTTAGTACAGGGAAAGGACACTGAAGCTTTCTTT	CASSLVQGKDTEAFF
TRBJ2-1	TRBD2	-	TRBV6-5	TGTGCCAGCAGTTACTCAACTAGCGGGGCCCACAATGAGCAGTTCTTC	CASSYSTSGAHNEQFF
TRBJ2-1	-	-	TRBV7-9	TGTGCCAGCAGCTTATTCGGCGGGAAAAATGAGCAGTTCTTC	CASSLFGGKNEQFF
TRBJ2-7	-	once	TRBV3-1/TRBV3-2	TGTGCCAGCAGCCAGGGTCCTAGCGAAACCTACGAGCAGTACTTC	CASSQGPSETYEQYF
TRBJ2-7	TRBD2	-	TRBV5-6	TGTGCCAGCAGCTTCGGGACTAGCTACGAGCAGTACTTC	CASSFGTSYEQYF
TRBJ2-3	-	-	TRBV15	TGTGCCACCAGCAGCGGATGGGCGGGAAGAAAGAGGGTCACAGATACGCAGTATTTT	CATSSGWAGRKRVTDTQYF
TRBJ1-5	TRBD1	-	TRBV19	TGTGCCAGTAGTGTACGGGACAGGGGGTATTCTAATCAGCCCCAGCATTTT	CASSVRDRGYSNQPQHF
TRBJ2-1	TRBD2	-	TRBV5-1	TGCGCCAGCACTTTAGCCCCCCTAGCGGTAAAATACAATGAGCAGTTCTTC	CASTLAPLAVKYNEQFF
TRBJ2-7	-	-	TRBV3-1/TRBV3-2	TGTGCCAGCAGCCAAGGGACAGCTCTACGTTGG	CASSQGTALRW
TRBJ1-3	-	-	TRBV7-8	TGTGCCAGCAGCTTAGCTCTCCAGGGCCGCTCTGGAAACACCATATATTTT	CASSLALQGRSGNTIYF
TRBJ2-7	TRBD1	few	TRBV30	TGTGCCTGGACTAAGAAAAGGGACAGCTCCTACGAGCAGTACTTC	CAWTKKRDSSYEQYF
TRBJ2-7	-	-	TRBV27	TGTGCCAGCAGTTCCACAGAGACCACCTACGAGCAGTACTTC	CASSSTETTYEQYF